Here is one T cell receptor (beta chain) with its context. Its antigen is still unknown. The sample belongs to a study of T cells in Graves' hyperthyroidism and ophthalmopathy. General study points: For ophthalmopathy, model prediction preceded onset by a median 6.5 months.

TCR beta CDR3 regions were amplified from RNA. The TCR CDR3 was amplified in a first-round RT-PCR using the HTBI primer set. TCRdb analysed the multiplex PCR reads with MiXCR anew, one entry per CDR3 protein. The repertoire holds about 270,000 distinct CDR3 sequences, about 20% seen once, with roughly 60% in the top ten. The CDR3 has 14 residues. In germline, CDR1 is MNHEY, CDR2 SVGAGI. Trimming took off 4 bases at V and 3 bases at J, with 13 bases between the two ends. The authors took PBMCs from roughly 10 ml fresh peripheral blood. The chain has TRBV6-5 and TRBJ2-7, with a tentative D call TRBD1 (5 bases). Material: blood. This receptor was taken from a man aged 25-45 years with Graves' ophthalmopathy. The chain's CDR3 is CASSLGRVVYEQYF. As DNA, the CDR3 is TGTGCCAGCAGTTTGGGCAGGGTGGTCTACGAGCAGTACTTC.